This note documents a single T cell receptor beta chain sequence. How the authors handled the data: Researchers report that nucleated cell counts were estimated from reference gene primer amplification. Assay: immunoSEQ multiplex PCR; the TCRdb copy retains only in-frame clones and omits some. From that table come the V and J calls and clone size; the DNA was used to work out D and trimming. This table holds 95,000 to 150,000 clones, roughly 80% found once. The length of the CDR3 is 15 residues. Germline assignment: CDR1 SEHNR and CDR2 FQNEAQ (reference sequence). Trimming shortened V by 5 bases and J by 2 bases, and 15 bases separated the two germline ends. This sample was taken from a study of blood T cell repertoires in COVID-19. Study-level background: Donors in the United States, Italy and Spain gave samples during acute or convalescent COVID-19. From T cells, B-cell-depleted T cells, or PBMCs came the material, which was cDNA or gDNA.

The chain recombines TRBV7-9 with TRBJ2-5; tentative D call: TRBD2 (5 bases). The TCR sequence derives from a human donor in a cohort sampled during active COVID-19. Sequenced sample: peripheral blood. The CDR3 DNA is TGTGCCAGCAGCGGCCCGGAAACGGGGCAAGAGACCCAGTACTTC. The encoded protein is CASSGPETGQETQYF.